What follows is one T cell receptor (beta chain) and its context. The sample is drawn from a study of blood T cell repertoires in COVID-19. Study-level background: PBMCs, B-cell-depleted T cells, or T cells provided the cDNA or gDNA that made up the material.

The authors' processing: Estimation of nucleated cell counts was performed using reference gene primer amplification. Produced via immunoSEQ multiplex PCR; TCRdb's table is partial and in-frame only. V and J calls and clone size are copied from that table; D and trimming were computed from the DNA. This table has about 410,000 clones, 70% to 90% appearing once. V was pared by 7 bases and J by 8 bases, with 14 bases between. The CDR3 runs to 13 residues. In germline, CDR1 is MNHEY, CDR2 SMNVEV (reference sequence). The genes are TRBV27 and TRBJ1-4, with D possibly matching TRBD1 (5 bases). Sequencing was carried out using peripheral blood. The receptor was derived from a woman under 40 with active or convalescent COVID-19. The CDR3 here is CASTHGQGEKLFF. In DNA, the CDR3 is TGTGCCAGCACCCACGGCCAGGGCGAAAAACTGTTTTTT. The full variable domain, with the rest looked up from reference TRBV27 and TRBJ1-4, is EAQVTQNPRYLITVTGKKLTVTCSQNMNHEYMSWYRQDPGLGLRQIYYSMNVEVTDKGDVPEGYKVSRKEKRNFPLILESPSPNQTSLYFCASTHGQGEKLFFGSGTQLSVL.